This T cell receptor beta chain was captured by sequencing in a study of resident and recirculating memory T cells in vitiligo. Findings and caveats of the study: Non-conserved TCRs across sites and patients suggested distinct clones per lesion.

Measured with immunoSEQ multiplex PCR; TCRdb has only the in-frame clones, and not every one. Found here are tens of thousands of clones, roughly nine tenths of them singletons; the top ten hold roughly 5%. Germline CDR1 reads SGHNT; CDR2 reads YENEEA. The V and J ends lost 8 bases and 4 bases respectively, with 17 bases between them. This CDR3 has 14 residues. Of note for this clone: What it binds is not known.

Sequences were obtained from blood. The receptor was isolated from a male donor with vitiligo. The gene calls are TRBV11-3 and TRBJ2-5, with D perhaps matching TRBD2 (6 bases). The CDR3, as DNA: TGTGCCAGCCCCCGGGACTTAATAAGAGAGACCCAGTACTTC. Amino acids: CASPRDLIRETQYF.